This T cell receptor beta chain was profiled in a study of cytomegalovirus exposure and HLA in healthy donors. Use of 60 Vbeta and 13 Jbeta primers characterized the PCR. TCRdb's table, derived via immunoSEQ multiplex PCR, lists solely in-frame clones and lacks some. Of around 190,000 clones in the sample, 70% to 80% are singletons; the top ten hold more than 1.5%. Study outcomes and limitations: A later analysis found that most CMV-associated TCR beta chains appeared HLA-restricted. Presence/absence analyses supposed approximately even sequencing depth among donors. Researchers reported in a later analysis that a missense DCLRE1C variant was tied to TCR beta V- and J-gene trimming. The authors considered a cluster of highly shared sequence variants likely to be a sequencing artifact.

In the case of this clone: Its antigen is currently unknown.

The CDR3 sequence is 16 residues long. Germline V gene data show CDR1 as SGHRS and CDR2 as YFSETQ. The trim removed 1 base at V and 4 bases at J, leaving 8 bases unmatched. Sequenced material: PBMCs. V usage is TRBV5-1 and J usage is TRBJ2-5; TRBD2 matches 9 bases. This TCR came from a woman aged 50 to 60 in good health and CMV-seronegative. CDR3 DNA sequence: TGCGCCAGCAGCTTGTTAGCGGGAGAAGTATTAGAGACCCAGTACTTC. It codes for CASSLLAGEVLETQYF.